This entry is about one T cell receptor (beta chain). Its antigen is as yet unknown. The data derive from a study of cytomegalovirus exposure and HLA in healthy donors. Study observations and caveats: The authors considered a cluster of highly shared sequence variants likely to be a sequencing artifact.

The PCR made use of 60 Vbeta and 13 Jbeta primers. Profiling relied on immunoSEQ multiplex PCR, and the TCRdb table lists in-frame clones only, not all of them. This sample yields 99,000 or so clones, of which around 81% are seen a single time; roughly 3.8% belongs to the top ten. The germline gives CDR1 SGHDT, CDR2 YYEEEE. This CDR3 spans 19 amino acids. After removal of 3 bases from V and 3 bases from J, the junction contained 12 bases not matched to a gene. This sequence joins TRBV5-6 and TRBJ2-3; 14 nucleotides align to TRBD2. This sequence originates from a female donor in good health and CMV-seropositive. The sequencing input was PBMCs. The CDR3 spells CASSSLGLAGVADTDTQYF. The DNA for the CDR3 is TGTGCCAGCAGCTCCCTGGGACTAGCGGGAGTAGCGGATACAGATACGCAGTATTTT.